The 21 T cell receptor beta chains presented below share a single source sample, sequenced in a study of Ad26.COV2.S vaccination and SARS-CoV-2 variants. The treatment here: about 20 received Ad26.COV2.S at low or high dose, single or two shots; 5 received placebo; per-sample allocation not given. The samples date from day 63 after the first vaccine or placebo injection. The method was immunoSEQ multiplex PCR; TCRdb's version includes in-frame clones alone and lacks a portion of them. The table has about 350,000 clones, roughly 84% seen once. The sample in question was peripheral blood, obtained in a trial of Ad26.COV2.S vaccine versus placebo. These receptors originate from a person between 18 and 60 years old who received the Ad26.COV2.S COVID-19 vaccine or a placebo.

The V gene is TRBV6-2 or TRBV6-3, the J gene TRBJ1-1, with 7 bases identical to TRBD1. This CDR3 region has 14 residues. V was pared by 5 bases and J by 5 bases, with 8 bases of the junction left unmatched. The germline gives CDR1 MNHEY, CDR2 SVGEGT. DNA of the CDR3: TGTGCCAGCAGTGGAAGACAGGGAGGGACTGAAGCTTTCTTT. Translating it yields CASSGRQGGTEAFF.

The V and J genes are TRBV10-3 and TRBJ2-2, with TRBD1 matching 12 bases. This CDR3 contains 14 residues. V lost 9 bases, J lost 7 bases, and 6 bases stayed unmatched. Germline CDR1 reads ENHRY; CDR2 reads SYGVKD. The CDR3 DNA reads TGTGCCATAAGGGGGACAGGGGGCGTCGGGGAGCTGTTTTTT. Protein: CAIRGTGGVGELFF.

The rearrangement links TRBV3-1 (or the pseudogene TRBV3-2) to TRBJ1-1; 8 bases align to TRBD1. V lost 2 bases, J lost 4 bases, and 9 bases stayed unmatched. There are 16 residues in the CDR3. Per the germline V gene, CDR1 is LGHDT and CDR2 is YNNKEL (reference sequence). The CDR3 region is CASSQPTTGGSTEAFF. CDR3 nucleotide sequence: TGTGCCAGCAGCCAACCAACAACAGGGGGTAGCACTGAAGCTTTCTTT.

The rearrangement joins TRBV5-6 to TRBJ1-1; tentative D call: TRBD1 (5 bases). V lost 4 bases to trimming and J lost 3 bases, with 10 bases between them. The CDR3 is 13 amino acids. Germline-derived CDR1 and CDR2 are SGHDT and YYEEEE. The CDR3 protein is CASSAGTYTEAFF. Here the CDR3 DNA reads TGTGCCAGCAGCGCCGGGACTTACACTGAAGCTTTCTTT.

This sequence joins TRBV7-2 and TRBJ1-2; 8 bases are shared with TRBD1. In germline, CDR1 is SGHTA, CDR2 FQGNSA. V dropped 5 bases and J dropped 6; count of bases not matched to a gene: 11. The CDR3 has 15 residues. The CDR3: CASSPQGTGPDGYTF. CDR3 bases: TGTGCCAGCAGCCCCCAGGGGACAGGCCCAGATGGCTACACCTTC.

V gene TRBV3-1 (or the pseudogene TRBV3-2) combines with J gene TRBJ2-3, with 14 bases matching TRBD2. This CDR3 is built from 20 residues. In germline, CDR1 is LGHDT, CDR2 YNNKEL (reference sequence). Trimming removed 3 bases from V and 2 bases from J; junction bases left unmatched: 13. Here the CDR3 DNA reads TGTGCCAGCAGCCATCAGGGACTAGCGGGGGCGACCGGGGCCACAGATACGCAGTATTTT. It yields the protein CASSHQGLAGATGATDTQYF.

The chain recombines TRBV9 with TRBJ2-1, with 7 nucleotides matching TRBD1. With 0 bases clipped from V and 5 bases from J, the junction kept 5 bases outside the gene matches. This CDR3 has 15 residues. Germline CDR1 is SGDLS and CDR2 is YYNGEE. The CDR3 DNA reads TGTGCCAGCAGCGTAGCAGGGGGTATCAACAATGAGCAGTTCTTC. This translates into CASSVAGGINNEQFF.

For the CDR3, the DNA is TGTGCCAGCAGCGCCGGGACAGTGACTGAAGCTTTCTTT. Amino acid sequence: CASSAGTVTEAFF. V is TRBV2 and J is TRBJ1-1; 7 bases fit TRBD1. The CDR3 loop spans 13 amino acids. V lost 6 bases to trimming and J lost 5 bases; unmatched junction nucleotides: 6. Germline CDR1 is SNHLY and CDR2 is FYNNEI.

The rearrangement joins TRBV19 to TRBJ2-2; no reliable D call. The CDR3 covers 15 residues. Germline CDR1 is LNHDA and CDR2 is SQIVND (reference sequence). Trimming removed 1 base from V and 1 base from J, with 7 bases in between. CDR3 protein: CASSIGPGNTGELFF. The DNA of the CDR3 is TGTGCCAGTAGTATAGGGCCGGGGAACACCGGGGAGCTGTTTTTT.

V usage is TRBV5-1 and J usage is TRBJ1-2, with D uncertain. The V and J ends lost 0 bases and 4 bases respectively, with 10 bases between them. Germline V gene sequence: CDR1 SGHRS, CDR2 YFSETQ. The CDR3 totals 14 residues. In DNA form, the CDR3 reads TGCGCCAGCAGCTTGGAGGCAGCCTCCTATGGCTACACCTTC. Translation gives CASSLEAASYGYTF.

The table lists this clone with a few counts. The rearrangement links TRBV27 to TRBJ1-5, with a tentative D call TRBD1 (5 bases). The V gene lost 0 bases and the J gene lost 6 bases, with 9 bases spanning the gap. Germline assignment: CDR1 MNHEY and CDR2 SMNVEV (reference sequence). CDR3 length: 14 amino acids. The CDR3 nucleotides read TGTGCCAGCAGTTTATCGGGGCACACTCAGCCCCAGCATTTT. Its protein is CASSLSGHTQPQHF.

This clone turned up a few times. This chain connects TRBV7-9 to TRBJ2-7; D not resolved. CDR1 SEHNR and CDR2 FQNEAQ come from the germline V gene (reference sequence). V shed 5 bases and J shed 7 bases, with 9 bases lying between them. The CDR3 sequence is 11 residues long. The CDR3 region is CASSQHGEQYF. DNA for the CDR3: TGTGCCAGCAGCCAGCACGGTGAGCAGTACTTC. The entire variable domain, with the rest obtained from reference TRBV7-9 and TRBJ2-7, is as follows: DTGVSQNPRHKITKRGQNVTFRCDPISEHNRLYWYRQTLGQGPEFLTYFQNEAQLEKSRLLSDRFSAERPKGSFSTLEIQRTEQGDSAMYLCASSQHGEQYFGPGTRLTVT.

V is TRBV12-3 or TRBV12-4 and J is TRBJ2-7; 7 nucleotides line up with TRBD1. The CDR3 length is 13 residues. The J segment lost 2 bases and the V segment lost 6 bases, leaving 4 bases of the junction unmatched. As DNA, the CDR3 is TGTGCCAGCAGGAGACAGGGTCCCTACGAGCAGTACTTC. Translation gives CASRRQGPYEQYF.

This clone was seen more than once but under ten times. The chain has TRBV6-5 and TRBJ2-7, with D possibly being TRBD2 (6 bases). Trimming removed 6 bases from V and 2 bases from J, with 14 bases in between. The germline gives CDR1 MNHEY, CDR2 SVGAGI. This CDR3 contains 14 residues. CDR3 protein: CASSRRVGPYEQYF. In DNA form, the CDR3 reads TGTGCCAGCAGCCGGAGGGTAGGTCCCTACGAGCAGTACTTC.

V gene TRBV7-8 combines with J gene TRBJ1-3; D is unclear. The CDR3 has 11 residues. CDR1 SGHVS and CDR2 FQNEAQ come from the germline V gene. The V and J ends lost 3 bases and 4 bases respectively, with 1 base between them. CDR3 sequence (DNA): TGTGCCAGCAGCTTGGGAAACACCATATATTTT. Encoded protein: CASSLGNTIYF.

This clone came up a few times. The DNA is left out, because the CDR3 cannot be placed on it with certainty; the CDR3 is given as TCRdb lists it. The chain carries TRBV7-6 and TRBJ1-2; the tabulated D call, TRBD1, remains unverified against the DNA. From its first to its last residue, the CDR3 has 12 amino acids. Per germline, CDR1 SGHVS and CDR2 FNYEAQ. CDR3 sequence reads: CASSFGQGATTF.

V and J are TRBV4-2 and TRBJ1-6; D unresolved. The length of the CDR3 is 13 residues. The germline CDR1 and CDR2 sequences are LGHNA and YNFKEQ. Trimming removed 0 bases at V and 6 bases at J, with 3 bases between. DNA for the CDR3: TGTGCCAGCAGCCAAGAATCTAATTCACCCCTCCACTTT. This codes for CASSQESNSPLHF.

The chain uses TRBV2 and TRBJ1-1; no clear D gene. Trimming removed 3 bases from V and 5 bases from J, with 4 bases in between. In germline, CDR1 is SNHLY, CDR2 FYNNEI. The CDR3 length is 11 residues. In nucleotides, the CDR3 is TGTGCCAGCAGTGAGGGGACTGAAGCTTTCTTT. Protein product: CASSEGTEAFF.

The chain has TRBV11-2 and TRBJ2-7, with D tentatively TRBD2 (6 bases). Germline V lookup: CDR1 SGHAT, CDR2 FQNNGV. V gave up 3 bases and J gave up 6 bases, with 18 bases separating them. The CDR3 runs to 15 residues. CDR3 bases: TGTGCCAGCAGCTTCGGGGTCGCGGGGCGAGGCGAGCAGTACTTC. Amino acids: CASSFGVAGRGEQYF.

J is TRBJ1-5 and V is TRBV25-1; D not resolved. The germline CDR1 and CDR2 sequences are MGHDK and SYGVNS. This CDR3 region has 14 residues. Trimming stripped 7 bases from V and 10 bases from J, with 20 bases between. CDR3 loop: CASTPGDSSRPQHF. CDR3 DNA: TGTGCCAGCACCCCTGGAGATTCCTCCAGACCCCAGCATTTT.

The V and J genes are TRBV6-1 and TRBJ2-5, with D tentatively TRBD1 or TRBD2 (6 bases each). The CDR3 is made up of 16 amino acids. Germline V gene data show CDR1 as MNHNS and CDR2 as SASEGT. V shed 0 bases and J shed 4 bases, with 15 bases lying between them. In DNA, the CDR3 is TGTGCCAGCAGTGAAGCGACAGGACTATACGCAGAGACCCAGTACTTC. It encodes CASSEATGLYAETQYF.